A selection of T cell receptor beta chains follows, all from one sample in a study of shared clonotypes between healthy human individuals. This table comes from immunoSEQ multiplex PCR, and its TCRdb copy is limited to in-frame clones, with some not included. Among roughly 1,500,000 clones, approximately 98.5% were seen once, and the ten largest hold over 0.3%. The sample consisted of naive CD4+ T cells sorted from blood. Every receptor here comes from a man younger than 45 in good health. Each CDR3 is given with its conserved first and last residue.

v_call: TRBV10-3
cdr3_aa: CAISDAGTSGPMGGDTQYF

v_call: TRBV4-1
cdr3_aa: CASSSPPGGNRSYEQYF

v_call: TRBV7-2
cdr3_aa: CASSTNRDRNFREQYF

v_call: TRBV5-1
cdr3_aa: CASSLVTSGSYEQFF

v_call: TRBV6-5
cdr3_aa: CASRGNGDYEQYF

v_call: TRBV5-8
cdr3_aa: CASSWGDGQGGNTIYF

v_call: TRBV25-1
cdr3_aa: CASSASGLHHEQFF

v_call: TRBV6-1
cdr3_aa: CASSEMLQGGLFF

v_call: TRBV29-1
cdr3_aa: CSESSGEETQYF

v_call: TRBV5-1
cdr3_aa: CASRAGVLVPQETQYF

v_call: TRBV5-5
cdr3_aa: CASSLPGLADPHEQYF